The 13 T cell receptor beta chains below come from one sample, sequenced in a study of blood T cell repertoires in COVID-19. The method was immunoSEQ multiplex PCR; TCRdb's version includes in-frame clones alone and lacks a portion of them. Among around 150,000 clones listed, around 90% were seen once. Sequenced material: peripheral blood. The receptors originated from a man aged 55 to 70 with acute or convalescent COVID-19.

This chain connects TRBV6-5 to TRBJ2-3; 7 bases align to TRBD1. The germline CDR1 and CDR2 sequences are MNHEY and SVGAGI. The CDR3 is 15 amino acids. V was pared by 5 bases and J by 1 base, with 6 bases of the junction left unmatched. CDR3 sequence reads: CASSNRGPGTDTQYF. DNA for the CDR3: TGTGCCAGCAGTAACAGGGGCCCAGGCACAGATACGCAGTATTTT.

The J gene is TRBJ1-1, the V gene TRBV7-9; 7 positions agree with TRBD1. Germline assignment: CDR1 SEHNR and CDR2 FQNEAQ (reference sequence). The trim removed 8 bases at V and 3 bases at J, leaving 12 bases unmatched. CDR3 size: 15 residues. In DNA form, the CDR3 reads TGTGCCAGCGGACGTTGGGACAGAAAGGACACTGAAGCTTTCTTT. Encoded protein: CASGRWDRKDTEAFF.

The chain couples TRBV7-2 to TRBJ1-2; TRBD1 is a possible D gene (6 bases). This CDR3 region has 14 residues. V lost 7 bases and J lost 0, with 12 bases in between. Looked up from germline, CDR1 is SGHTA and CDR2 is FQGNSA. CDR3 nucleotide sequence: TGTGCCAGCAAGCCGGGACATTCTAACTATGGCTACACCTTC. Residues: CASKPGHSNYGYTF.

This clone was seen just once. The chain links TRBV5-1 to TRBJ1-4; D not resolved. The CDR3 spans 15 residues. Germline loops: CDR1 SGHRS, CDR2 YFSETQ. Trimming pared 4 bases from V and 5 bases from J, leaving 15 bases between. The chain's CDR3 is CASSPWEGRNEKLFF. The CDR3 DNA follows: TGCGCCAGCAGCCCATGGGAGGGCAGGAATGAAAAACTGTTTTTT.

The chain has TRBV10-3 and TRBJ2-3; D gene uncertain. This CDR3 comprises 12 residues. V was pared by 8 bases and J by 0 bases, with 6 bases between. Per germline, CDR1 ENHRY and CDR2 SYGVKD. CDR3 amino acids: CAIETSTDTQYF. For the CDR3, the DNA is TGTGCCATCGAAACTAGCACAGATACGCAGTATTTT.

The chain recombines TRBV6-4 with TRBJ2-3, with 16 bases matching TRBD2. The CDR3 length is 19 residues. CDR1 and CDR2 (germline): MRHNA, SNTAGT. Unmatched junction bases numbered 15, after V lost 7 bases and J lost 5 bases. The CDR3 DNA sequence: TGTGCCAGCACCAGAAACCCGGGACTAGCGGGGGGGTGGTTAGATACGCAGTATTTT. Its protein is CASTRNPGLAGGWLDTQYF.

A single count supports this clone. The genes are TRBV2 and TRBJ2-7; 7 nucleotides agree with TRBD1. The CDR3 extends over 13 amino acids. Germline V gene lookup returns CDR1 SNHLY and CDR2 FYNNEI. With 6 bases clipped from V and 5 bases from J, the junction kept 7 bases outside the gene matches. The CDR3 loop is CASRSGQYNEQYF. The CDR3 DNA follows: TGTGCCAGCAGGTCGGGACAGTACAACGAGCAGTACTTC.

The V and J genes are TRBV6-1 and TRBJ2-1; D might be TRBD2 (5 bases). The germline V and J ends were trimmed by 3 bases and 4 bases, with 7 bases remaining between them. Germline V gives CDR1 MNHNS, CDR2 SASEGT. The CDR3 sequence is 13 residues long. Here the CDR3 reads CASSELAYNEQFF. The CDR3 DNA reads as TGTGCCAGCAGTGAGCTAGCTTACAATGAGCAGTTCTTC.

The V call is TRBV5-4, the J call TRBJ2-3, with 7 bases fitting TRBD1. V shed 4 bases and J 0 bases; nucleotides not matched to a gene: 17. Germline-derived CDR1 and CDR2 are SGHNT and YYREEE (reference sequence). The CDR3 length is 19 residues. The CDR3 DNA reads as TGTGCCAGCAGCCACCCCCTCCTACAGGGGATTGCTAGCACAGATACGCAGTATTTT. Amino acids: CASSHPLLQGIASTDTQYF. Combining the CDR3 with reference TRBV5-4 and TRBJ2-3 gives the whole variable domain ETGVTQSPTHLIKTRGQQVTLRCSSQSGHNTVSWYQQALGQGPQFIFQYYREEENGRGNFPPRFSGLQFPNYSSELNVNALELDDSALYLCASSHPLLQGIASTDTQYFGPGTRLTVL.

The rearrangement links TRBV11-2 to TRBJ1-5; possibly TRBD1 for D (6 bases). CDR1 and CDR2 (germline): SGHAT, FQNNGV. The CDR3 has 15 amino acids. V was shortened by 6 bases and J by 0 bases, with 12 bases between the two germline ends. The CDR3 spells CASSQGQYSNQPQHF. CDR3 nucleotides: TGTGCCAGCAGTCAAGGACAGTATAGCAATCAGCCCCAGCATTTT.

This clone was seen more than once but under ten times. The CDR3 loop reads CASSGQGGNQPQHF. The DNA of the CDR3 is TGTGCCAGCAGTGGACAGGGGGGGAATCAGCCCCAGCATTTT. The chain combines TRBV2 with TRBJ1-5, with 9 bases fitting TRBD1. Germline assignment: CDR1 SNHLY and CDR2 FYNNEI. V trimming: 4 bases; J trimming: 4 bases; junction bases outside the gene matches: 2. The CDR3 has 14 amino acids.

The CDR3 DNA reads TGTGCCAGTAGTATACCGGGACAGCCGTCGGACGAGCAGTACTTC. Its translation: CASSIPGQPSDEQYF. V gene TRBV19 combines with J gene TRBJ2-7; the match to TRBD1 covers 7 bases. The CDR3 is made up of 15 amino acids. Germline values: CDR1 LNHDA, CDR2 SQIVND (reference sequence). J lost 5 bases, V lost 2 bases, and 9 bases had no gene match. The variable domain in full, with the rest retrieved from reference TRBV19 and TRBJ2-7, is DGGITQSPKYLFRKEGQNVTLSCEQNLNHDAMYWYRQDPGQGLRLIYYSQIVNDFQKGDIAEGYSVSREKKESFPLTVTSAQKNPTAFYLCASSIPGQPSDEQYFGPGTRLTVT.

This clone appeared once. The CDR3 sequence: CASSSSWSTENYGYTF. Written as DNA, the CDR3 is TGTGCCAGCTCATCGAGTTGGAGCACGGAGAACTATGGCTACACCTTC. The V and J genes are TRBV18 and TRBJ1-2; D remains ambiguous. V lost 5 bases and J 2 bases, leaving 18 bases between the germline ends. Per the germline V gene, CDR1 is KGHSH and CDR2 is LQKENI. The CDR3 runs 16 residues.